The T cell receptor (beta chain) described here comes from a study of cytomegalovirus exposure and HLA in healthy donors. Study results and limitations: Most TCR beta V segments were productive about 90% or about 30% of the time in an earlier analysis.

Vbeta (60) and Jbeta (13) primers were used in the PCR. Generated by immunoSEQ multiplex PCR, the TCRdb table keeps only in-frame clones and is missing some. The sample gives about 76,000 clones, more than 65% of which show up once; around 10% is in the top ten. As to this clone: Its antigen is not known.

The J segment lost 5 bases and the V segment lost 6 bases, leaving 5 bases of the junction unmatched. Germline values: CDR1 LNHDA, CDR2 SQIVND (reference sequence). The length of the CDR3 is 14 residues. The sample was PBMCs. V gene TRBV19 combines with J gene TRBJ2-1, with 9 positions matching TRBD1. The receptor was derived from a middle-aged woman in good health and CMV-seropositive. The CDR3 sequence is CASSLTGGDNEQFF. DNA of the CDR3: TGTGCCAGTAGCTTGACAGGGGGGGACAATGAGCAGTTCTTC. Combining the CDR3 with reference TRBV19 and TRBJ2-1 gives the whole variable domain DGGITQSPKYLFRKEGQNVTLSCEQNLNHDAMYWYRQDPGQGLRLIYYSQIVNDFQKGDIAEGYSVSREKKESFPLTVTSAQKNPTAFYLCASSLTGGDNEQFFGPGTRLTVL.